This is a list of T cell receptor beta chains from one sample in a study of blood T cell repertoires in COVID-19. The method was immunoSEQ multiplex PCR; TCRdb's version includes in-frame clones alone and lacks a portion of them. The sample lists 190,000 or so clones; 85% were seen once. Specimen: PBMCs or T cells enriched from blood (not recorded which). The source is a man aged 35 to 55 who had recovered from COVID-19. Each CDR3 is given with its conserved first and last residue. A D gene is named only where the DNA matches it firmly. The size entry is marked missing in some rows and otherwise reads once, few, many or a size class.

len: 15; j_gene: TRBJ1-1; v_gene: TRBV9; abundance: NA; d_gene: TRBD1; CDR3nt: TGTGCCAGCAGCAAGACAGGGGGCGCGAACACTGAAGCTTTCTTT; CDR3aa: CASSKTGGANTEAFF
len: 13; j_gene: TRBJ2-5; v_gene: TRBV15; abundance: once; d_gene: NA; CDR3nt: TGTGCCACCAGCAAGGCCTCAGGAGGGGTCCAGTACTTC; CDR3aa: CATSKASGGVQYF
len: 16; j_gene: TRBJ2-1; v_gene: TRBV24-1; abundance: NA; d_gene: NA; CDR3nt: TGTGCCACCAGTGATCCGGCTCGGAGCTCCTACAATGAGCAGTTCTTC; CDR3aa: CATSDPARSSYNEQFF
len: 14; j_gene: TRBJ1-2; v_gene: TRBV19; abundance: once; d_gene: TRBD1; CDR3nt: TGTGCCAGTAGTCCCCGGGACAGGAACTATGGCTACACCTTC; CDR3aa: CASSPRDRNYGYTF
len: 15; j_gene: TRBJ2-3; v_gene: TRBV3-1/TRBV3-2; abundance: once; d_gene: NA; CDR3nt: TGTGCCAGCAGCCAAGATTACCCGGGAACAGATACGCAGTATTTT; CDR3aa: CASSQDYPGTDTQYF
len: 20; j_gene: TRBJ2-3; v_gene: TRBV28; abundance: NA; d_gene: TRBD2; CDR3nt: TGTGCCAGCAGTTCGACCTCCGTCCGGGCGGGAGGCCATAGCACAGATACGCAGTATTTT; CDR3aa: CASSSTSVRAGGHSTDTQYF
len: 13; j_gene: TRBJ2-7; v_gene: TRBV6-5; abundance: NA; d_gene: NA; CDR3nt: TGTGCCAGCGGAGAGCGGAGCCCCTACGAGCAGTACTTC; CDR3aa: CASGERSPYEQYF
len: 17; j_gene: TRBJ2-5; v_gene: TRBV18; abundance: NA; d_gene: NA; CDR3nt: TGTGCCAGCTCACCGGAGAATCCGGGAATAAGAGGAGAGACCCAGTACTTC; CDR3aa: CASSPENPGIRGETQYF
len: 14; j_gene: TRBJ2-7; v_gene: TRBV7-9; abundance: NA; d_gene: TRBD1; CDR3nt: TGTGCCAGCAGCTTAGCGGGACAGGGCTACGAGCAGTACTTC; CDR3aa: CASSLAGQGYEQYF
len: 14; j_gene: TRBJ2-3; v_gene: TRBV10-3; abundance: NA; d_gene: TRBD1; CDR3nt: TGTGCCATCAGTGGACAGGGAAGCACAGATACGCAGTATTTT; CDR3aa: CAISGQGSTDTQYF
len: 15; j_gene: TRBJ1-6; v_gene: TRBV6-5; abundance: once; d_gene: NA; CDR3nt: TGTGCCAGCAAGGGCAGGGGATCCTATAATTCACCCCTCCACTTT; CDR3aa: CASKGRGSYNSPLHF
len: 15; j_gene: TRBJ1-3; v_gene: TRBV19; abundance: NA; d_gene: TRBD1; CDR3nt: TGTGCCAGTAGACCCGCAGGGGGCTCTGGAAACACCATATATTTT; CDR3aa: CASRPAGGSGNTIYF
len: 13; j_gene: TRBJ2-7; v_gene: TRBV11-2; abundance: NA; d_gene: NA; CDR3nt: TGTGCCAGCAGCTTAGTAAAGCCCTACGAGCAGTACTTC; CDR3aa: CASSLVKPYEQYF
len: 14; j_gene: TRBJ1-2; v_gene: TRBV30; abundance: NA; d_gene: NA; CDR3nt: TGTGCCTGGAGTGTAGCGTTTGGTGGGGGCGGCTACACCTTC; CDR3aa: CAWSVAFGGGGYTF
len: 14; j_gene: TRBJ2-5; v_gene: TRBV5-1; abundance: few; d_gene: TRBD1; CDR3nt: TGCGCCAGCAGCGGGGACAGGGTCTCAGAGACCCAGTACTTC; CDR3aa: CASSGDRVSETQYF
len: 16; j_gene: TRBJ2-7; v_gene: TRBV5-1; abundance: NA; d_gene: TRBD2; CDR3nt: TGCGCCAGCAGCTTGTTTGGTCTAGCGGGAGACGGAGAGCAGTACTTC; CDR3aa: CASSLFGLAGDGEQYF
len: 13; j_gene: TRBJ1-2; v_gene: TRBV6-1; abundance: NA; d_gene: TRBD1; CDR3nt: TGTGCCAGCAGTGACCGACAGGGCTATGGCTACACCTTC; CDR3aa: CASSDRQGYGYTF
len: 16; j_gene: TRBJ1-2; v_gene: TRBV9; abundance: NA; d_gene: NA; CDR3nt: TGTGCCAGCAGCGTAGGAAGTGCAGGGGCCTACTATGGCTACACCTTC; CDR3aa: CASSVGSAGAYYGYTF
len: 16; j_gene: TRBJ2-7; v_gene: TRBV9; abundance: NA; d_gene: NA; CDR3nt: TGTGCCAGCAGCGTAAGCACAGGGAATAGCCCCTACGAGCAGTACTTC; CDR3aa: CASSVSTGNSPYEQYF
len: 15; j_gene: TRBJ2-3; v_gene: TRBV9; abundance: NA; d_gene: TRBD2; CDR3nt: TGTGCCAGCAGCGTGGGGGCGGGAGGTACAGATACGCAGTATTTT; CDR3aa: CASSVGAGGTDTQYF
len: 18; j_gene: TRBJ1-6; v_gene: TRBV4-1; abundance: NA; d_gene: NA; CDR3nt: TGCGCCAGCAGCAGCCAACAGGGAAGTTTGGCCTATAATTCACCCCTCCACTTT; CDR3aa: CASSSQQGSLAYNSPLHF
len: 13; j_gene: TRBJ2-7; v_gene: TRBV9; abundance: NA; d_gene: NA; CDR3nt: TGTGCCAGCAGCGTAGCCGATAGCCACGAGCAGTACTTC; CDR3aa: CASSVADSHEQYF
len: 16; j_gene: TRBJ1-2; v_gene: TRBV2; abundance: NA; d_gene: TRBD1; CDR3nt: TGTGCCAGCAGTTTGACAGGGGGCGAAGAGACTTATGGCTACACCTTC; CDR3aa: CASSLTGGEETYGYTF
len: 17; j_gene: TRBJ2-2; v_gene: TRBV9; abundance: once; d_gene: TRBD2; CDR3nt: TGTGCCAGCAGCGATCGATGGACTAGCGGGAGGACCGGGGAGCTGTTTTTT; CDR3aa: CASSDRWTSGRTGELFF
len: 12; j_gene: TRBJ1-2; v_gene: TRBV5-6; abundance: NA; d_gene: NA; CDR3nt: TGTGCCAGCAGGTACAGGGACTATGGCTACACCTTC; CDR3aa: CASRYRDYGYTF
len: 14; j_gene: TRBJ2-3; v_gene: TRBV7-3; abundance: NA; d_gene: TRBD2; CDR3nt: TGTGCCAGCAGGTCAGCGGGAGGCACAGATACGCAGTATTTT; CDR3aa: CASRSAGGTDTQYF
len: 14; j_gene: TRBJ2-7; v_gene: TRBV25-1; abundance: NA; d_gene: NA; CDR3nt: TGTGCCAGCAGCGCAACTGGCGGCTTCTACGAGCAGTACTTC; CDR3aa: CASSATGGFYEQYF
len: 17; j_gene: TRBJ2-7; v_gene: TRBV4-2; abundance: NA; d_gene: TRBD1; CDR3nt: TGTGCCAGCAGGGGAAGGATCGGGGGACAGGCGCACTACGAGCAGTACTTC; CDR3aa: CASRGRIGGQAHYEQYF
len: 14; j_gene: TRBJ1-4; v_gene: TRBV6-5; abundance: NA; d_gene: TRBD1; CDR3nt: TGTGCCAGCAGAAGACAGGGACCTAATGAAAAACTGTTTTTT; CDR3aa: CASRRQGPNEKLFF
len: 18; j_gene: TRBJ2-2; v_gene: TRBV5-6; abundance: NA; d_gene: TRBD2; CDR3nt: TGTGCCAGCAGCTTCATTTCGCGTAGCGGGAGATTAGTCGGGGAGCTGTTTTTT; CDR3aa: CASSFISRSGRLVGELFF
len: 12; j_gene: TRBJ2-1; v_gene: TRBV30; abundance: NA; d_gene: NA; CDR3nt: TGTGCCTGGAGTGATATCTACAATGAGCAGTTCTTC; CDR3aa: CAWSDIYNEQFF
len: 15; j_gene: TRBJ1-3; v_gene: TRBV28; abundance: NA; d_gene: NA; CDR3nt: TGTGCCAGCAGTTTAGGGCCAGGGGCGGGAAACACCATATATTTT; CDR3aa: CASSLGPGAGNTIYF